The rows below give T cell receptor beta chains drawn from one sample of a study of cytomegalovirus exposure and HLA in healthy donors. This table comes from immunoSEQ multiplex PCR, and its TCRdb copy is limited to in-frame clones, with some not included. In the table there are some 150,000 clones, 76% of which are singletons. The specimen sequenced was PBMCs. These receptors were collected from a female donor in good health and CMV-seropositive. CDR3s include the opening cysteine and the closing phenylalanine or tryptophan. A D gene is named only where the DNA matches it firmly. Where a row states a size, it is once, few, many or the class of an expanded clone; other rows omit it.

CDR3nt: TGTGCCAGCAGCCAAGATCCGGACAGGGCCTACGAGCAGTACTTC
CDR3aa: CASSQDPDRAYEQYF
j_gene: TRBJ2-7
len: 15
abundance: -
v_gene: TRBV14
d_gene: TRBD1

CDR3nt: TGTGCCAGCAGCCCCCCAGGGGCGGGCCACGAGCAGTACTTC
CDR3aa: CASSPPGAGHEQYF
j_gene: TRBJ2-7
len: 14
abundance: -
v_gene: TRBV7-9
d_gene: -

CDR3nt: TGTGCCAGCAGCCCCCGCCAGGTCTCTGGAAACACCATATATTTT
CDR3aa: CASSPRQVSGNTIYF
j_gene: TRBJ1-3
len: 15
abundance: -
v_gene: TRBV7-9
d_gene: -

CDR3nt: TGTGCCAGCAGCTCCAAGACTAGCGTGAGCTCCTACGAGCAGTACTTC
CDR3aa: CASSSKTSVSSYEQYF
j_gene: TRBJ2-7
len: 16
abundance: -
v_gene: TRBV7-9
d_gene: TRBD2

CDR3nt: TGTGCCAGCTCACCAGGTCTGCGGCGAAACATTCAGTACTTC
CDR3aa: CASSPGLRRNIQYF
j_gene: TRBJ2-4
len: 14
abundance: -
v_gene: TRBV18
d_gene: -

CDR3nt: TGCGCCAGCAGCTTTGAAGACATGAACACTGAAGCTTTCTTT
CDR3aa: CASSFEDMNTEAFF
j_gene: TRBJ1-1
len: 14
abundance: -
v_gene: TRBV5-1
d_gene: -

CDR3nt: TGCGCCAGCAGCCATATATCAGGGGGCCCCTACGAGCAGTACTTC
CDR3aa: CASSHISGGPYEQYF
j_gene: TRBJ2-7
len: 15
abundance: -
v_gene: TRBV5-1
d_gene: TRBD1

CDR3nt: TGCGCCAGCGGGGGGAACCTCAATCAGCCCCAGCATTTT
CDR3aa: CASGGNLNQPQHF
j_gene: TRBJ1-5
len: 13
abundance: -
v_gene: TRBV10-2
d_gene: -

CDR3nt: TGTGCCAGCATGGTAGCGGATAACACCTACGAGCAGTACTTC
CDR3aa: CASMVADNTYEQYF
j_gene: TRBJ2-7
len: 14
abundance: -
v_gene: TRBV9
d_gene: -

CDR3nt: TGTGCCAGCAGTGCCAGTACAACCGATAATCAGCCCCAGCATTTT
CDR3aa: CASSASTTDNQPQHF
j_gene: TRBJ1-5
len: 15
abundance: -
v_gene: TRBV2
d_gene: -

CDR3nt: TGTGCCAGCAGCGTAGCGGGAATGGATGAGCAGTTCTTC
CDR3aa: CASSVAGMDEQFF
j_gene: TRBJ2-1
len: 13
abundance: -
v_gene: TRBV9
d_gene: -

CDR3nt: TGCGCCAGCAGCCGGACGACTAGCAGCACAGATACGCAGTATTTT
CDR3aa: CASSRTTSSTDTQYF
j_gene: TRBJ2-3
len: 15
abundance: -
v_gene: TRBV5-1
d_gene: TRBD2

CDR3nt: TGTGCTAGTGGTTTCCCGGACAGGCATTTT
CDR3aa: CASGFPDRHF
j_gene: TRBJ1-5
len: 10
abundance: few
v_gene: TRBV12-5
d_gene: -

CDR3nt: TGTGCCAGCAGCTTGGGCGGCAGTCGTAATGAAAAACTGTTTTTT
CDR3aa: CASSLGGSRNEKLFF
j_gene: TRBJ1-4
len: 15
abundance: -
v_gene: TRBV5-5
d_gene: -

CDR3nt: TGTGCCAGCAGTTTTATATACAATCAGCCCCAGCATTTT
CDR3aa: CASSFIYNQPQHF
j_gene: TRBJ1-5
len: 13
abundance: -
v_gene: TRBV27
d_gene: -

CDR3nt: TGTGCCAGCAGTTTAAGGGTTCCGGGGGGTTATGACGAGCAGTACTTC
CDR3aa: CASSLRVPGGYDEQYF
j_gene: TRBJ2-7
len: 16
abundance: -
v_gene: TRBV27
d_gene: TRBD2

CDR3nt: TGTGCCTGGAGAATAGCGGGAGCGGGTGAGACCCAGTACTTC
CDR3aa: CAWRIAGAGETQYF
j_gene: TRBJ2-5
len: 14
abundance: -
v_gene: TRBV30
d_gene: TRBD2

CDR3nt: TGTGCCAGCAACCAGGACGGGGGGCTCTCCTACGAGCAGTACTTC
CDR3aa: CASNQDGGLSYEQYF
j_gene: TRBJ2-7
len: 15
abundance: -
v_gene: TRBV7-9
d_gene: -

CDR3nt: TGCGCCAGCAGCTTGGCCGGGAGGGGCACAGGTACGCAGTATTTT
CDR3aa: CASSLAGRGTGTQYF
j_gene: TRBJ2-3
len: 15
abundance: -
v_gene: TRBV5-1
d_gene: TRBD2

CDR3nt: TGTGCCAGCAGATCCTGGAATAGGGAGTCCGGGGAGCTGTTTTTT
CDR3aa: CASRSWNRESGELFF
j_gene: TRBJ2-2
len: 15
abundance: -
v_gene: TRBV5-4
d_gene: -

CDR3nt: TGTGCCAGCAGCCAAGGGCAGGGAAGTCAGCCCCAGCATTTT
CDR3aa: CASSQGQGSQPQHF
j_gene: TRBJ1-5
len: 14
abundance: -
v_gene: TRBV14
d_gene: -

CDR3nt: TGTGCCAGCAGTTTATTGGCGGGGGGCCGCACAGATACGCAGTATTTT
CDR3aa: CASSLLAGGRTDTQYF
j_gene: TRBJ2-3
len: 16
abundance: -
v_gene: TRBV27
d_gene: TRBD2

CDR3nt: TGTGCCAGCGGCCCCACGACTAGCGGATCCAGCACAGATACGCAGTATTTT
CDR3aa: CASGPTTSGSSTDTQYF
j_gene: TRBJ2-3
len: 17
abundance: once
v_gene: TRBV7-3
d_gene: TRBD2

CDR3nt: TGTGCCACCAGCAGAGATCCAGGGACCTACAATGAGCAGTTCTTC
CDR3aa: CATSRDPGTYNEQFF
j_gene: TRBJ2-1
len: 15
abundance: -
v_gene: TRBV15
d_gene: -

CDR3nt: TGTGCCAGCAGCTTGGAAGTATCGAGTGAGACCCAGTACTTC
CDR3aa: CASSLEVSSETQYF
j_gene: TRBJ2-5
len: 14
abundance: -
v_gene: TRBV5-4
d_gene: -

CDR3nt: TGCGCCTCCTCCCCGCGGGGGGGCACAGGATCTAATGAAAAACTGTTTTTT
CDR3aa: CASSPRGGTGSNEKLFF
j_gene: TRBJ1-4
len: 17
abundance: -
v_gene: TRBV5-1
d_gene: -

CDR3nt: TGCAGCGTGGTCGGAGGGCCTAGTGGAGATACGCAGTATTTT
CDR3aa: CSVVGGPSGDTQYF
j_gene: TRBJ2-3
len: 14
abundance: -
v_gene: TRBV29-1
d_gene: -

CDR3nt: TGTGCCAGCAGCTTTCCGGGACAGGGGGAATCCTGGCAGTACTTC
CDR3aa: CASSFPGQGESWQYF
j_gene: TRBJ2-7
len: 15
abundance: -
v_gene: TRBV7-9
d_gene: TRBD1

CDR3nt: TGTGCCAGCAGGAAAAGCGGGGGGGCGATTGAGCAGTTCTTC
CDR3aa: CASRKSGGAIEQFF
j_gene: TRBJ2-1
len: 14
abundance: -
v_gene: TRBV13
d_gene: TRBD2

CDR3nt: TGTGCCAGCAGCAAAGCCGGGACAGAGAAAGAGACCCAGTACTTC
CDR3aa: CASSKAGTEKETQYF
j_gene: TRBJ2-5
len: 15
abundance: -
v_gene: TRBV21-1
d_gene: -

CDR3nt: TGCGCCAGCAGCCCCCGAGCGGGGGTTCAAGAGACCCAGTACTTC
CDR3aa: CASSPRAGVQETQYF
j_gene: TRBJ2-5
len: 15
abundance: -
v_gene: TRBV4-1
d_gene: TRBD2

CDR3nt: TGTGCCAGCAGCCGGGACAGGGTGGATGAAAAACTGTTTTTT
CDR3aa: CASSRDRVDEKLFF
j_gene: TRBJ1-4
len: 14
abundance: once
v_gene: TRBV5-6
d_gene: TRBD1

CDR3nt: TGTGCCAGCAGTGAAGAATGGACAGGGGTTTACGAGCAGTACTTC
CDR3aa: CASSEEWTGVYEQYF
j_gene: TRBJ2-7
len: 15
abundance: -
v_gene: TRBV6-1
d_gene: TRBD1

CDR3nt: TGTGCCAGCAGCTTAAGACAGGGCATCCCCTACGAGCAGTACTTC
CDR3aa: CASSLRQGIPYEQYF
j_gene: TRBJ2-7
len: 15
abundance: -
v_gene: TRBV7-3
d_gene: TRBD1

CDR3nt: TGTGCCAGCAGTTATGGGGACAGGTTCGGTGAAAAACTGTTTTTT
CDR3aa: CASSYGDRFGEKLFF
j_gene: TRBJ1-4
len: 15
abundance: few
v_gene: TRBV6-5
d_gene: TRBD1

CDR3nt: TGCGCCAGCAGTGAAACGCTCGGGTTGGGGACTAGCGGGAGGAACGTGAATGAGCAGTTCTTC
CDR3aa: CASSETLGLGTSGRNVNEQFF
j_gene: TRBJ2-1
len: 21
abundance: -
v_gene: TRBV10-2
d_gene: TRBD2

CDR3nt: TGTGCCAGCAGCTCACAGGGGGCTCGGATGAACACTGAAGCTTTCTTT
CDR3aa: CASSSQGARMNTEAFF
j_gene: TRBJ1-1
len: 16
abundance: -
v_gene: TRBV5-4
d_gene: TRBD1

CDR3nt: TGTGCCAGCAGCTTGGGAGCGCCCGGCATGGGCACTGAAGCTTTCTTT
CDR3aa: CASSLGAPGMGTEAFF
j_gene: TRBJ1-1
len: 16
abundance: -
v_gene: TRBV5-4
d_gene: -

CDR3nt: TGTGCCAGTAGTATGAACTACGGGACAGGGTACACCGGGGAGCTGTTTTTT
CDR3aa: CASSMNYGTGYTGELFF
j_gene: TRBJ2-2
len: 17
abundance: -
v_gene: TRBV19
d_gene: TRBD1

CDR3nt: TGTGCCAGCAGTGCAGGGGAGCAGCCCCAGCATTTT
CDR3aa: CASSAGEQPQHF
j_gene: TRBJ1-5
len: 12
abundance: -
v_gene: TRBV28
d_gene: -

CDR3nt: TGCGCCAGCGGCCAAAGAGACGGAGTGACAGATACGCAGTATTTT
CDR3aa: CASGQRDGVTDTQYF
j_gene: TRBJ2-3
len: 15
abundance: -
v_gene: TRBV5-1
d_gene: -

CDR3nt: TGCGCCAGCAGAACAATCACCGGGGAAATCTACGAGCAGTACTTC
CDR3aa: CASRTITGEIYEQYF
j_gene: TRBJ2-7
len: 15
abundance: -
v_gene: TRBV5-1
d_gene: -

CDR3nt: TGTGCCAGCAGTTCCCAGGGGGCGCGGGATGGCTACACCTTC
CDR3aa: CASSSQGARDGYTF
j_gene: TRBJ1-2
len: 14
abundance: -
v_gene: TRBV2
d_gene: TRBD1

CDR3nt: TGTGCCAGCAAGGGCCAGGGGGCCTACGAGCAGTACTTC
CDR3aa: CASKGQGAYEQYF
j_gene: TRBJ2-7
len: 13
abundance: -
v_gene: TRBV5-6
d_gene: TRBD1

CDR3nt: TGTGCCAGCTCCGGGACTAGCGGTTCCTACGAGCAGTACTTC
CDR3aa: CASSGTSGSYEQYF
j_gene: TRBJ2-7
len: 14
abundance: -
v_gene: TRBV18
d_gene: TRBD2

CDR3nt: TGTGCCAGCAGCTTCAATAGTTCACCCCTCCACTTT
CDR3aa: CASSFNSSPLHF
j_gene: TRBJ1-6
len: 12
abundance: -
v_gene: TRBV11-2
d_gene: -

CDR3nt: TGCAGCGCGACCGGGACAGGGATGGCCGAGCAGTACTTC
CDR3aa: CSATGTGMAEQYF
j_gene: TRBJ2-7
len: 13
abundance: -
v_gene: TRBV29-1
d_gene: TRBD1

CDR3nt: TGTGCCAGCAGGACGGGGACAGGGAGGTTTGAGACCCAGTACTTC
CDR3aa: CASRTGTGRFETQYF
j_gene: TRBJ2-5
len: 15
abundance: -
v_gene: TRBV6-5
d_gene: TRBD1

CDR3nt: TGTGCCATCAGTGACACTAGCGGTGATCAAGAGACCCAGTACTTC
CDR3aa: CAISDTSGDQETQYF
j_gene: TRBJ2-5
len: 15
abundance: -
v_gene: TRBV10-3
d_gene: TRBD2

CDR3nt: TGTGCCAGCAGCAAACAGCGGGAGAGAGGAAACAATGAGCAGTTCTTC
CDR3aa: CASSKQRERGNNEQFF
j_gene: TRBJ2-1
len: 16
abundance: -
v_gene: TRBV21-1
d_gene: -

CDR3nt: TGTGCCAGCAACATACAGGGGGCGAACACCGGGGAGCTGTTTTTT
CDR3aa: CASNIQGANTGELFF
j_gene: TRBJ2-2
len: 15
abundance: -
v_gene: TRBV5-4
d_gene: TRBD1

CDR3nt: TGCGCCAGCAGTTTTGATCCGGACAGGGGGCAAGGGGGCTACACCTTC
CDR3aa: CASSFDPDRGQGGYTF
j_gene: TRBJ1-2
len: 16
abundance: once
v_gene: TRBV5-1
d_gene: TRBD1

CDR3nt: TGTGCCAGCAGAGCTATAGGGACAGGGGAAAGTAGGTACACTGAAGCTTTCTTT
CDR3aa: CASRAIGTGESRYTEAFF
j_gene: TRBJ1-1
len: 18
abundance: -
v_gene: TRBV2
d_gene: TRBD1

CDR3nt: TGTGCCAGCTCACCCGCTACGGGTGAAGCTTTCTTT
CDR3aa: CASSPATGEAFF
j_gene: TRBJ1-1
len: 12
abundance: -
v_gene: TRBV18
d_gene: -

CDR3nt: TGCGCCAGCAGCTTGGTAGGGACAGGGAGGAATGAGCAGTTCTTC
CDR3aa: CASSLVGTGRNEQFF
j_gene: TRBJ2-1
len: 15
abundance: -
v_gene: TRBV5-1
d_gene: TRBD1